These 26 T cell receptor beta chains originate from one sample sequenced in a study of shared clonotypes between healthy human individuals. Using immunoSEQ multiplex PCR, the repertoire was profiled, and TCRdb retains in-frame clones only, with some absent. The repertoire holds some 2,000,000 clones, with about 95% as singletons. The sequenced sample was naive CD4+ T cells sorted from blood. Described subset: CD45RA+ positively selected. The receptors shown here come from a man younger than 30 in good health.

The J gene is TRBJ2-7, the V gene TRBV5-4; 9 bases are shared with TRBD1. The CDR3 extends over 14 amino acids. Germline V gene data show CDR1 as SGHNT and CDR2 as YYREEE (reference sequence). With 4 bases clipped from V and 5 bases from J, the junction kept 7 bases outside the gene matches. CDR3 nucleotide sequence: TGTGCCAGCAGCCCCCGGGACAGGGACCACGAGCAGTACTTC. This sequence encodes CASSPRDRDHEQYF. The full variable domain, in which reference TRBV5-4 and TRBJ2-7 provide the parts outside the CDR3, is ETGVTQSPTHLIKTRGQQVTLRCSSQSGHNTVSWYQQALGQGPQFIFQYYREEENGRGNFPPRFSGLQFPNYSSELNVNALELDDSALYLCASSPRDRDHEQYFGPGTRLTVT.

The rearrangement links TRBV18 to TRBJ1-4; D call uncertain. The CDR3 loop spans 15 amino acids. In germline, CDR1 is KGHSH, CDR2 LQKENI. Trimming left V 1 base short and J 3 bases short, with 9 bases between. CDR3 nucleotides: TGTGCCAGCTCACCACTCCCCGGGCCTAATGAAAAACTGTTTTTT. Its protein is CASSPLPGPNEKLFF.

The chain joins TRBV29-1 to TRBJ1-1; D not resolved. Trimming stripped 0 bases from V and 1 base from J, with 9 bases between. Germline values: CDR1 SQVTM, CDR2 ANQGSEA. This CDR3 has 14 residues. CDR3 loop: CSVEDLGENTEAFF. The CDR3 coding sequence is TGCAGCGTTGAAGATCTTGGGGAGAACACTGAAGCTTTCTTT.

This chain uses TRBV18 with TRBJ2-3; the D gene is possibly TRBD1 (7 bases). With 3 bases removed from V and 6 bases from J, the gap between germline ends came to 19 bases. The CDR3 extends over 16 amino acids. CDR1 and CDR2 (germline): KGHSH, LQKENI. CDR3: CASSPLQTGAGDTQYF. In DNA, the CDR3 is TGTGCCAGCTCACCCCTGCAAACAGGGGCGGGGGATACGCAGTATTTT.

The rearrangement uses TRBV6-6 and TRBJ2-3; possible D gene TRBD2, 6 bases. CDR1 and CDR2 from the germline V gene are MNHNY and SVGAGI (reference sequence). The length of the CDR3 is 14 residues. V was trimmed by 11 bases and J by 2 bases, leaving 17 bases between them. CDR3 DNA: TGTGCCGGAAGTGGCGGGGCCTACACAGATACGCAGTATTTT. As protein: CAGSGGAYTDTQYF.

The V and J genes are TRBV7-2 and TRBJ1-1, with no clear D. This CDR3 is built from 14 residues. V was trimmed by 4 bases and J by 0 bases, leaving 9 bases between them. In germline, CDR1 is SGHTA, CDR2 FQGNSA. The CDR3 bases are TGTGCCAGCAGCTCCTGGACCTTGAACACTGAAGCTTTCTTT. It specifies CASSSWTLNTEAFF.

The sample holds one count of this clone. The chain has TRBV25-1 and TRBJ2-1; D not resolved. This CDR3 has 14 residues. V was shortened by 1 base and J by 13 bases, with 17 bases between the two germline ends. Germline loops: CDR1 MGHDK, CDR2 SYGVNS. The CDR3: CASSESGRLEPQFF. The CDR3 nucleotides read TGTGCCAGCAGTGAATCTGGCAGGTTAGAGCCTCAGTTCTTC.

This chain connects TRBV6-5 to TRBJ2-3; D may be TRBD1 or TRBD2 (5 bases each). The CDR3 extends over 15 amino acids. Germline assignment: CDR1 MNHEY and CDR2 SVGAGI. Trimming shortened V by 0 bases and J by 2 bases, and 9 bases separated the two germline ends. DNA for the CDR3: TGTGCCAGCAGTTACTCAGTGGGGGACACAGATACGCAGTATTTT. Translation gives CASSYSVGDTDTQYF.

This clone showed up just once. V gene TRBV18 combines with J gene TRBJ2-3; no clear D gene. CDR3 size: 13 residues. Per germline, CDR1 KGHSH and CDR2 LQKENI. Trimming removed 10 bases at V and 0 bases at J, with 11 bases between. The CDR3 DNA reads TGTGCCAACACGAAAAGTAGCACAGATACGCAGTATTTT. Translation gives CANTKSSTDTQYF. Variable domain in full (rest from reference TRBV18 and TRBJ2-3): NAGVMQNPRHLVRRRGQEARLRCSPMKGHSHVYWYRQLPEEGLKFMVYLQKENIIDESGMPKERFSAEFPKEGPSILRIQQVVRGDSAAYFCANTKSSTDTQYFGPGTRLTVL.

Regarding this clone: Other DNA sequences of this sample code for an identical CDR3. The chain recombines TRBV5-1 with TRBJ2-5, with TRBD1 identical over 7 bases. There are 14 residues in the CDR3. V lost 4 bases, J lost 1 base, and 4 bases stayed unmatched. Germline V gene sequence: CDR1 SGHRS, CDR2 YFSETQ. The CDR3 region has the DNA TGCGCCAGCAGCCCTGGGGACAGCCAAGAGACCCAGTACTTC. Translated: CASSPGDSQETQYF. Filled out from reference TRBV5-1 and TRBJ2-5, the complete variable domain reads KAGVTQTPRYLIKTRGQQVTLSCSPISGHRSVSWYQQTPGQGLQFLFEYFSETQRNKGNFPGRFSGRQFSNSRSEMNVSTLELGDSALYLCASSPGDSQETQYFGPGTRLLVL.

The genes are TRBV5-8 and TRBJ2-5; 7 nucleotides match TRBD1. Germline trimming cut 4 bases from V and 1 base from J; bases unmatched to any gene: 7. The CDR3 length is 15 residues. Looked up from germline, CDR1 is SGHTS and CDR2 is YDEGEE. CDR3 coding DNA: TGTGCCAGCAGCCTCCGGGACAGACTCCAAGAGACCCAGTACTTC. It encodes CASSLRDRLQETQYF. Drawing the rest from reference TRBV5-8 and TRBJ2-5, the complete variable domain is EAGVTQSPTHLIKTRGQQATLRCSPISGHTSVYWYQQALGLGLQFLLWYDEGEERNRGNFPPRFSGRQFPNYSSELNVNALELEDSALYLCASSLRDRLQETQYFGPGTRLLVL.

Regarding this clone: This sample also contains other DNA sequences that code for the same CDR3. The genes are TRBV20-1 and TRBJ2-3; D unclear. Trimming shortened V by 6 bases and J by 3 bases, and 4 bases separated the two germline ends. This CDR3 contains 10 residues. Germline CDR1 and CDR2: DFQATT and SNEGSKA (reference sequence). CDR3 in amino acids: CSARTDTQYF. CDR3 DNA: TGCAGTGCGCGTACAGATACGCAGTATTTT.

Concerning this clone itself: Other DNA sequences in this specimen translate into the identical CDR3. The chain carries TRBV5-1 and TRBJ2-5; no definite D call. Per the germline V gene, CDR1 is SGHRS and CDR2 is YFSETQ. V was pared by 4 bases and J by 1 base, with 5 bases between. The CDR3 length is 12 residues. The CDR3 loop reads CASSPFQETQYF. CDR3 DNA sequence: TGCGCCAGCAGCCCATTCCAAGAGACCCAGTACTTC.

The chain uses TRBV10-3 and TRBJ1-2; 7 bases map to TRBD1. The CDR3 consists of 15 residues. The junction had 10 bases not matched to a gene; V was cut back by 4 bases and J by 5 bases. Germline-derived CDR1 and CDR2 are ENHRY and SYGVKD. This CDR3 reads CAISASLQGRYGYTF. CDR3 coding DNA: TGTGCCATCAGTGCTAGTCTACAGGGGAGGTATGGCTACACCTTC.

V is TRBV10-2 and J is TRBJ2-3, with no clear D. Per the germline V gene, CDR1 is WSHSY and CDR2 is SAAADI. The CDR3 runs to 15 residues. The V end lost 3 bases, the J end lost 4 bases, and 14 bases lay between the germline ends. CDR3 amino acids: CASSEPLVVPDTQYF. The CDR3 DNA reads as TGCGCCAGCAGTGAACCCCTCGTAGTGCCAGATACGCAGTATTTT.

A remark on this clone: The sample contains more than one DNA sequence encoding this CDR3. V usage is TRBV5-6 and J usage is TRBJ2-7, with a weak D call TRBD2 (6 bases). V gave up 4 bases and J gave up 4 bases, with 9 bases separating them. This CDR3 contains 12 residues. Per the germline V gene, CDR1 is SGHDT and CDR2 is YYEEEE. The CDR3 sequence is CASSPGRYEQYF. The CDR3, as DNA: TGTGCCAGCAGCCCCGGGAGATACGAGCAGTACTTC.

The V gene is TRBV5-1, the J gene TRBJ1-4; 11 bases are a match to TRBD1. The CDR3 runs 15 residues. Germline assignment: CDR1 SGHRS and CDR2 YFSETQ. V trimming: 2 bases; J trimming: 8 bases; junction bases outside the gene matches: 5. The CDR3 DNA reads TGCGCCAGCAGCTTTGCGGGACAGGGGGGCGAAAAACTGTTTTTT. Encoded protein: CASSFAGQGGEKLFF.

The chain uses TRBV7-9 and TRBJ1-3; no clear D. Germline lookup yields CDR1 SEHNR and CDR2 FQNEAQ (reference sequence). The CDR3 length is 16 residues. Trimming shortened V by 5 bases and J by 2 bases, and 16 bases separated the two germline ends. The CDR3 DNA is TGTGCCAGCAGCCTTCTCATGGCAGGTGCTGGAAACACCATATATTTT. Its translation is CASSLLMAGAGNTIYF.

The genes are TRBV5-8 and TRBJ2-5, with 7 nucleotides matching TRBD1. The J segment lost 3 bases and the V segment lost 2 bases, leaving 1 base of the junction unmatched. Per germline, CDR1 SGHTS and CDR2 YDEGEE. CDR3 size: 13 residues. CDR3 loop: CASSLGQEETQYF. The CDR3, as DNA: TGTGCCAGCAGCTTAGGACAGGAAGAGACCCAGTACTTC.

This chain connects TRBV18 to TRBJ2-1, with D hard to call. The CDR3 runs 14 residues. V was trimmed by 0 bases and J by 5 bases, leaving 8 bases between them. Germline values: CDR1 KGHSH, CDR2 LQKENI. The DNA for the CDR3 is TGTGCCAGCTCACCACCTGGTACGAACAATGAGCAGTTCTTC. Its translation is CASSPPGTNNEQFF.

A note on this clone: Within the sample, other DNA sequences also encode this same CDR3. This chain connects TRBV5-6 to TRBJ2-3; no clear D gene. The germline V and J ends were trimmed by 0 bases and 2 bases, with 4 bases remaining between them. The length of the CDR3 is 13 residues. Germline CDR1 and CDR2: SGHDT and YYEEEE. The CDR3 bases are TGTGCCAGCAGCTTGGGGCACACAGATACGCAGTATTTT. Its protein product is CASSLGHTDTQYF.

Comments on this clone: Mismatch with germline at one junction end may stem from a read error. The genes are TRBV7-7 and TRBJ1-5, with 9 bases identical to TRBD1. In germline, CDR1 is SSHAT, CDR2 FNYEAQ (reference sequence). CDR3 size: 15 residues. The CDR3 DNA reads as TGTGCTAGCAGTTACCGGGACAGGGAGGATCAGCCCCAGCATTTT. Its translation is CASSYRDREDQPQHF.

The rearrangement uses TRBV2 and TRBJ1-5; D possibly corresponds to TRBD1 (5 bases). The ends were cut back, 6 bases at V and 3 bases at J, with 18 bases in the middle. The CDR3 extends over 16 amino acids. Per the germline V gene, CDR1 is SNHLY and CDR2 is FYNNEI. As DNA, the CDR3 is TGTGCCAGCAGCGTCGGGACGTTGCTGGTCAATCAGCCCCAGCATTTT. Translating gives CASSVGTLLVNQPQHF.

In regard to this clone: The sample contains more than one DNA sequence encoding this CDR3. This chain uses TRBV6-5 with TRBJ2-5; a possible D gene is TRBD2 (7 bases). V gave up 5 bases and J gave up 8 bases, with 9 bases separating them. Germline CDR1 MNHEY, CDR2 SVGAGI. The CDR3 spans 11 residues. CDR3 sequence (DNA): TGTGCCAGCAGTACGGGGGGCACCCAGTACTTC. Amino acid sequence: CASSTGGTQYF.

The chain combines TRBV9 with TRBJ2-7; 12 positions agree with TRBD2. Per the germline V gene, CDR1 is SGDLS and CDR2 is YYNGEE. This CDR3 has 14 amino acids. The trim removed 3 bases at V and 7 bases at J, leaving 5 bases unmatched. This CDR3 reads CASSAGLAGNEQYF. The DNA of the CDR3 is TGTGCCAGCAGCGCCGGACTAGCGGGGAATGAGCAGTACTTC.

The J gene is TRBJ2-1, the V gene TRBV7-9; 8 bases agree with TRBD2. V shed 3 bases, J shed 5 bases, and the junction held 6 bases outside the gene matches. CDR3 size: 15 residues. CDR1 and CDR2 from the germline V gene are SEHNR and FQNEAQ (reference sequence). CDR3 residues: CASSFRTSGHNEQFF. DNA for the CDR3: TGTGCCAGCAGCTTCAGAACTAGCGGACACAATGAGCAGTTCTTC.